This T cell receptor beta chain was captured by sequencing in a study of control samples from healthy donors and cancer patients. There are 14 residues in the CDR3. Germline V gene sequence: CDR1 SGHVS, CDR2 FQNEAQ. V gave up 7 bases and J gave up 1 base, with 11 bases separating them. Sequencing used immunoSEQ multiplex PCR; TCRdb keeps in-frame clones, though not all of them. This table has about 150,000 clones, 80% to 95% appearing once. This TCR was recovered from a man between 18 and 35 years old in good health. The chain joins TRBV7-8 to TRBJ1-5; maybe TRBD1 (6 bases). Sequenced material: blood. CDR3: CASTLGGSNQPQHF. DNA for the CDR3: TGTGCCAGCACCCTAGGGGGGAGCAATCAGCCCCAGCATTTT.